This is a list of T cell receptor beta chains from one sample in a study of chemoradiotherapy in HPV16-positive cancers. Produced via immunoSEQ multiplex PCR; TCRdb's table is partial and in-frame only. The table shows roughly 21,000 clones, with around 87% occurring only once. Sequencing used blood, obtained from a patient who underwent chemoradiotherapy. The source is a human donor with HPV-associated anogenital cancer. CDR3s include the opening cysteine and the closing phenylalanine or tryptophan. Each record gives: CDR3 protein, CDR3 DNA, D gene, clone size, V gene, J gene. A D gene is named only where the DNA matches it firmly. Not every row has a clone size; where given, it reads once, few, many or a size class.

CASSLAWTVPVYNEQFF	TGTGCCAGCAGTTTAGCATGGACGGTACCAGTTTACAATGAGCAGTTCTTC	-	-	TRBV27	TRBJ2-1
CASSYMGQGPGELFF	TGTGCCAGCAGTTACATGGGACAGGGGCCCGGGGAGCTGTTTTTT	TRBD1	-	TRBV6-6	TRBJ2-2
CASSYLGLAGGDEQFF	TGTGCCAGCAGTTACTTGGGACTAGCGGGGGGGGATGAGCAGTTCTTC	TRBD2	-	TRBV6-5	TRBJ2-1
CASSSRAGGTDTQYF	TGTGCCAGCAGCTCAAGAGCGGGAGGCACAGATACGCAGTATTTT	TRBD2	-	TRBV28	TRBJ2-3
CASNAGTSGKYEQYF	TGTGCCAGTAACGCTGGGACTAGCGGGAAATACGAGCAGTACTTC	TRBD2	-	TRBV19	TRBJ2-7
CASSPGRYEQYF	TGTGCCAGCAGCCCGGGGAGATACGAGCAGTACTTC	-	-	TRBV7-2	TRBJ2-7
CASSLAGTTNYGYTF	TGCGCCAGCAGCTTGGCGGGGACAACTAACTATGGCTACACCTTC	-	-	TRBV5-1	TRBJ1-2
CASMVQNTGELFF	TGTGCCAGTATGGTACAGAACACCGGGGAGCTGTTTTTT	-	-	TRBV19	TRBJ2-2
CASGWDGTYEQYF	TGTGCTAGTGGTTGGGACGGGACCTACGAGCAGTACTTC	-	-	TRBV12-5	TRBJ2-7
CASSPGTGGSYEQYF	TGTGCCAGTAGTCCCGGGACAGGGGGGTCCTACGAGCAGTACTTC	TRBD1	-	TRBV19	TRBJ2-7
CASSLTLAGGLTGELFF	TGTGCCAGCAGCTTAACCCTAGCGGGGGGGCTCACCGGGGAGCTGTTTTTT	TRBD2	-	TRBV7-3	TRBJ2-2
CASSLGPGRNEKLFF	TGTGCCAGCAGCTTAGGGCCGGGACGGAATGAAAAACTGTTTTTT	-	-	TRBV11-3	TRBJ1-4
CATSSRGSTNEKLFF	TGTGCCACCAGCAGCAGGGGATCAACTAATGAAAAACTGTTTTTT	-	-	TRBV15	TRBJ1-4
CASSLVPVSISTDTQYF	TGTGCCAGCAGCTTAGTCCCCGTGTCTATCAGCACAGATACGCAGTATTTT	-	-	TRBV7-2	TRBJ2-3
CASSPNFSPYNEQFF	TGTGCCAGCAGTCCGAACTTTAGTCCCTACAATGAGCAGTTCTTC	-	-	TRBV25-1	TRBJ2-1
CASSGGTGLGSGANVLTF	TGTGCCAGTAGTGGAGGGACAGGGTTGGGGTCTGGGGCCAACGTCCTGACTTTC	TRBD1	-	TRBV19	TRBJ2-6
CASSQDQARSLYEQYF	TGTGCCAGCAGCCAAGATCAGGCACGATCCCTCTACGAGCAGTACTTC	-	-	TRBV14	TRBJ2-7
CASSIASVGGYTF	TGTGCCAGTAGTATTGCCTCGGTTGGCGGCTACACCTTC	-	few	TRBV19	TRBJ1-2
CATSRNLDRGNQPQHF	TGTGCCACCAGCAGAAACTTAGACAGGGGGAATCAGCCCCAGCATTTT	TRBD1	few	TRBV15	TRBJ1-5
CASSVSSSPHEQFF	TGTGCCAGCAGCGTGTCTAGTAGCCCCCATGAGCAGTTCTTC	-	-	TRBV9	TRBJ2-1
CASSLGGPENEKLFF	TGTGCCAGCAGCCTAGGGGGACCGGAGAATGAAAAACTGTTTTTT	-	once	TRBV5-6	TRBJ1-4
CASSPGLAHRSSGANVLTF	TGTGCCAGCAGCCCCGGGCTGGCCCACCGGAGCTCTGGGGCCAACGTCCTGACTTTC	-	-	TRBV11-3	TRBJ2-6
CASSQDRGTGGYEQYF	TGCGCCAGCAGCCAAGATCGGGGCACGGGAGGCTACGAGCAGTACTTC	TRBD2	-	TRBV4-3	TRBJ2-7
CASRRQGENTEAFF	TGTGCCAGCAGAAGACAGGGAGAGAACACTGAAGCTTTCTTT	TRBD1	-	TRBV5-8	TRBJ1-1